This T cell receptor (beta chain) is drawn from a study of blood T cell repertoires in COVID-19. Study context: Samples came from the United States, Italy and Spain, spanning acute and convalescent COVID-19. The analysed material was cDNA or gDNA that came from T cells, B-cell-depleted T cells, or PBMCs.

Germline assignment: CDR1 KGHSH and CDR2 LQKENI. This CDR3 contains 13 residues. The V end lost 4 bases, the J end lost 8 bases, and 14 bases lay between the germline ends. TCRdb keeps only in-frame clones here, not all; method: immunoSEQ multiplex PCR. The sample has around 380,000 clones, 81% seen once. The rearrangement uses TRBV18 and TRBJ1-2; the D is unclear. This clonotype originated in a human donor with acute or convalescent COVID-19. The donor label of this sample is uncertain. Material: peripheral blood. The CDR3 DNA is TGTGCCAGCTCACAACGCCGGGGAGACGGCTACACCTTC. Amino acid sequence: CASSQRRGDGYTF.